This T cell receptor (beta chain) was sequenced in a study of early T cells in non-severe SARS-CoV-2 infection. V was clipped by 4 bases and J by 1 base, with 8 bases between them. Germline assignment: CDR1 SGHVS and CDR2 FNYEAQ. The CDR3 spans 13 residues. This clonotype was seen only a few times. TCRdb itself ran the 5' RACE reads through MiXCR, one entry per CDR3 protein. The sample has 65,000 to 80,000 distinct CDR3 sequences; around 13% are singletons. The sequenced sample was whole blood. The chain carries TRBV7-6 and TRBJ2-7, with D tentatively TRBD1 or TRBD2 (5 bases each). This clonotype originated in an adult who was a healthcare worker with PCR-confirmed SARS-CoV-2 infection or an uninfected control (not recorded which). CDR3 loop: CASSWDGSYEQYF. DNA for the CDR3: TGTGCCAGCAGCTGGGACGGTTCCTACGAGCAGTACTTC. Based on the CDR3 plus reference TRBV7-6 and TRBJ2-7, the full variable domain is GAGVSQSPRYKVTKRGQDVALRCDPISGHVSLYWYRQALGQGPEFLTYFNYEAQQDKSGLPNDRFSAERPEGSISTLTIQRTEQRDSAMYRCASSWDGSYEQYFGPGTRLTVT.